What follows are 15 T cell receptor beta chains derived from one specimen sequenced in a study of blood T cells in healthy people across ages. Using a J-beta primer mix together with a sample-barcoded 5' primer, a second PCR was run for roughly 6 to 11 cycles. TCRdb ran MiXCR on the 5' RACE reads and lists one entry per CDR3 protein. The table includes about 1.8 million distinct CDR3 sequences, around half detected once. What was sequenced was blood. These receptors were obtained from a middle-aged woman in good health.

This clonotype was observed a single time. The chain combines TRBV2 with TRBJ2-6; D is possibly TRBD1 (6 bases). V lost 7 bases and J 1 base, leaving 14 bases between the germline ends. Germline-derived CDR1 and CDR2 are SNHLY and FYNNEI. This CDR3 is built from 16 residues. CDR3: CASTPKGTSGANVLTF. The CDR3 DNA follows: TGTGCCAGCACTCCCAAAGGGACATCTGGGGCCAACGTCCTGACTTTC.

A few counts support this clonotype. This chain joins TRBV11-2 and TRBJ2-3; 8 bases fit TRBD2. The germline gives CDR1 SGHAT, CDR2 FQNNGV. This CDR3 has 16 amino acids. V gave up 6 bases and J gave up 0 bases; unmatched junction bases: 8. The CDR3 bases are TGTGCCAGCAGGGAGGGACTAGTCGCTAGCACAGATACGCAGTATTTT. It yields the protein CASREGLVASTDTQYF. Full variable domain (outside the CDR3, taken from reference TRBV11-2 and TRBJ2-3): EAGVAQSPRYKIIEKRQSVAFWCNPISGHATLYWYQQILGQGPKLLIQFQNNGVVDDSQLPKDRFSAERLKGVDSTLKIQPAKLEDSAVYLCASREGLVASTDTQYFGPGTRLTVL.

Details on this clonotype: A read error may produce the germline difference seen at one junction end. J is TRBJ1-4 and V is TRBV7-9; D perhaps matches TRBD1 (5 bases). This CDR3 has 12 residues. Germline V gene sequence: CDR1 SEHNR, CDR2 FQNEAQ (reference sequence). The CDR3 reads CASSFWGEKPFF. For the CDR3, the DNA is TGTGCCAGCAGCTTCTGGGGGGAAAAACCGTTTTTT.

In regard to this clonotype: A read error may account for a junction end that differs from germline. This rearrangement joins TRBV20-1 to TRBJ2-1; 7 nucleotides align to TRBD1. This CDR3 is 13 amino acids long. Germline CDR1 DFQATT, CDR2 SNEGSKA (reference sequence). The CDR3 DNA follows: TGCAGTCCTAGAACAGGGGCCCGCGATGAGCAGTTCTTC. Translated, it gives CSPRTGARDEQFF.

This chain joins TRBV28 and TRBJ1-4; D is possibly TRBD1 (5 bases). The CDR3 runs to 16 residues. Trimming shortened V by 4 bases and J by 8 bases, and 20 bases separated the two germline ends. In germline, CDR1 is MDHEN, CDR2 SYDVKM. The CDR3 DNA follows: TGTGCCAGCAGTTGGGGACGATCCCTTATTTTGGAAAAACTGTTTTTT. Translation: CASSWGRSLILEKLFF.

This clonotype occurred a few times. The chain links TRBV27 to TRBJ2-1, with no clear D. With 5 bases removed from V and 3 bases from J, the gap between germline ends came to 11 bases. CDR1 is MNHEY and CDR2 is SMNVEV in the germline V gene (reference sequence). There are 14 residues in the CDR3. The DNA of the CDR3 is TGTGCCAGCAGTGATGCAGGTGGCTACAATGAGCAGTTCTTC. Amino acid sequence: CASSDAGGYNEQFF.

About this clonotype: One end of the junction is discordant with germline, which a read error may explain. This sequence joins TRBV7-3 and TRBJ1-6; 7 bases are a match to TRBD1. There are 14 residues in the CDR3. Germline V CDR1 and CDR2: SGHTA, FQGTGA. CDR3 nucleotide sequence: TGTGCCGGCAGCTTAAGACAGGGAGGTTCACCCCCCCACTTT. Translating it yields CAGSLRQGGSPPHF.

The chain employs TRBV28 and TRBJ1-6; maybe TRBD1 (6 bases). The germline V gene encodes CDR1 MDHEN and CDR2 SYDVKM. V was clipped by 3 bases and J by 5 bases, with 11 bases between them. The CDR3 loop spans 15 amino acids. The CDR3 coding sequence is TGTGCCAGCAGTTTCACAGGGAACGATAATTCACCCCTCCACTTT. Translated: CASSFTGNDNSPLHF.

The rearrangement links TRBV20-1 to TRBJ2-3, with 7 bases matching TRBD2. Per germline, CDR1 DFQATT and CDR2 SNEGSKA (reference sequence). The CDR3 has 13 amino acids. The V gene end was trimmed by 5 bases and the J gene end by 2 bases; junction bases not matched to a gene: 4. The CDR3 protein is CSAPGTNTDTQYF. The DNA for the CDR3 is TGCAGTGCTCCCGGGACTAACACAGATACGCAGTATTTT.

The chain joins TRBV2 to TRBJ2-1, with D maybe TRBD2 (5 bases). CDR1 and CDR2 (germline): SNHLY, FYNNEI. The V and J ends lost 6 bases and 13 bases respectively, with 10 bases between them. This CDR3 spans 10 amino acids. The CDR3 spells CASRGSGQFF. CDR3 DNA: TGTGCCAGCAGAGGCTCGGGACAGTTCTTC.

CDR3 sequence: CASGWNIQYF. CDR3 coding DNA: TGTGCCTCGGGGTGGAACATTCAGTACTTC. V usage is TRBV12-3 or TRBV12-4 and J usage is TRBJ2-7, with D possibly matching TRBD2 (5 bases). The J call may be faulty, since TRBJ2-4 better matches the DNA end. The CDR3 contains 10 residues.

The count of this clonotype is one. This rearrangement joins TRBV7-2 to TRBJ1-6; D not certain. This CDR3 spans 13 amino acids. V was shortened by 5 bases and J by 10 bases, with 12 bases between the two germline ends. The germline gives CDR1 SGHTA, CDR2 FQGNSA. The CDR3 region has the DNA TGTGCCAGCAGCCCTTCCATAGAGTCACCCCTCCACTTT. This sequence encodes CASSPSIESPLHF.

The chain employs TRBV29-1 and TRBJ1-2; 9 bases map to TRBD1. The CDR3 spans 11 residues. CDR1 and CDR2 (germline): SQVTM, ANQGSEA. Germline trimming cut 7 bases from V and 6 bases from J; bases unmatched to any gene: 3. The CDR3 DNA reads TGCAGCGAGAGGACAGGGGATGGCTACACCTTC. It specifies CSERTGDGYTF.

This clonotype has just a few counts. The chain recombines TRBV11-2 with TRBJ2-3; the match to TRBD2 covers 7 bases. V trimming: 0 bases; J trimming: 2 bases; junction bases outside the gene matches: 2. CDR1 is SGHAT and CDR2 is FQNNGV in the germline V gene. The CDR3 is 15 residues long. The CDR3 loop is CASSLEAGYTDTQYF. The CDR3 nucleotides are TGTGCCAGCAGCTTAGAAGCGGGGTACACAGATACGCAGTATTTT.

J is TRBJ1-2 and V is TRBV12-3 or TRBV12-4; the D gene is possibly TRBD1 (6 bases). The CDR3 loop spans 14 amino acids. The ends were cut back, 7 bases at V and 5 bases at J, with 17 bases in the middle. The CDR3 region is CASTLSQGKYGYTF. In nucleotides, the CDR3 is TGTGCCAGCACTCTTTCACAGGGAAAGTATGGCTACACCTTC.